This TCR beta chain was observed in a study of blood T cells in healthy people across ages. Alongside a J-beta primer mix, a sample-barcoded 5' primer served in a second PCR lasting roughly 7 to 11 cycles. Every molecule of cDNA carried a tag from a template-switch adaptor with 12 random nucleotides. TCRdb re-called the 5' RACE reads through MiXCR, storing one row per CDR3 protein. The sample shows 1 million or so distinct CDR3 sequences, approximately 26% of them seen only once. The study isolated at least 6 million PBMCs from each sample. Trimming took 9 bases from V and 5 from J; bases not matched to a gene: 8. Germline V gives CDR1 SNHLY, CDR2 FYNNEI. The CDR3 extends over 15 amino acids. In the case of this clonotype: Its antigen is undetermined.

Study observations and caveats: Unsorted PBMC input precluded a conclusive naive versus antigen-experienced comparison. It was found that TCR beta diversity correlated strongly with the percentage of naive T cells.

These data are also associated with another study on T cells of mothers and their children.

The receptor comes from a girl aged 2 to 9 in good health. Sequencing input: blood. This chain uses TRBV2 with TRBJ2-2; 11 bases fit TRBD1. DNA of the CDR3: TGTGCCAGACAGGACAGGGGGCGTGGGACCGGGGAGCTGTTTTTT. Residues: CARQDRGRGTGELFF.